These 19 T cell receptor beta chains were sequenced from one sample in a study of cytomegalovirus exposure and HLA in healthy donors. Some clones are missing from TCRdb's copy, which holds only in-frame ones; the method was immunoSEQ multiplex PCR. The table has about 74,000 clones, around 94% seen once. The material sequenced was PBMCs. These receptors originate from a man between 18 and 35 years old in good health and CMV-seropositive.

This clone was seen a single time. This rearrangement joins TRBV15 to TRBJ2-5; no firm D call. Looked up from germline, CDR1 is LNHNV and CDR2 is YYDKDF (reference sequence). V lost 1 base to trimming and J lost 4 bases, with 16 bases between them. The CDR3 runs to 16 residues. The CDR3 sequence is CATSRGQRPVGETQYF. The CDR3 DNA sequence: TGTGCCACCAGCAGAGGTCAGAGGCCGGTCGGAGAGACCCAGTACTTC. Filled out from reference TRBV15 and TRBJ2-5, the complete variable domain reads DAMVIQNPRYQVTQFGKPVTLSCSQTLNHNVMYWYQQKSSQAPKLLFHYYDKDFNNEADTPDNFQSRRPNTSFCFLDIRSPGLGDTAMYLCATSRGQRPVGETQYFGPGTRLLVL.

This clone showed up just once. The J gene is TRBJ2-7, the V gene TRBV27; 9 bases are a match to TRBD2. Looked up from germline, CDR1 is MNHEY and CDR2 is SMNVEV (reference sequence). The junction had 10 bases not matched to a gene; V was cut back by 5 bases and J by 2 bases. CDR3 size: 16 residues. CDR3 loop: CASSRRSGSSAYEQYF. The CDR3 DNA reads TGTGCCAGCAGTCGTCGTAGCGGGAGCAGCGCCTACGAGCAGTACTTC.

This chain connects TRBV28 to TRBJ2-7, with 7 nucleotides matching TRBD2. Germline trimming cut 2 bases from V and 5 bases from J; bases unmatched to any gene: 6. This CDR3 is 14 amino acids long. Germline CDR1 reads MDHEN; CDR2 reads SYDVKM. In DNA, the CDR3 is TGTGCCAGCAGTTTAGGGAGACTAGCTCACGAGCAGTACTTC. This encodes CASSLGRLAHEQYF.

The V gene is TRBV19, the J gene TRBJ2-3, with TRBD2 matching 13 bases. In germline, CDR1 is LNHDA, CDR2 SQIVND (reference sequence). The CDR3 is made up of 15 amino acids. J gave up 8 bases and V 4 bases, and 6 bases lay outside the gene matches. The CDR3 reads CASSKRLAGGGTQYF. CDR3 nucleotide sequence: TGTGCCAGTAGTAAGAGACTAGCGGGGGGCGGTACGCAGTATTTT.

V usage is TRBV13 and J usage is TRBJ2-4; 9 bases are shared with TRBD2. In germline, CDR1 is PRHDT, CDR2 FYEKMQ (reference sequence). V shed 4 bases, J shed 5 bases, and the junction held 6 bases outside the gene matches. The CDR3 sequence is 15 residues long. This CDR3 is CASSSRAGGQNIQYF. The CDR3 coding sequence is TGTGCCAGCAGCTCAAGAGCGGGAGGCCAAAACATTCAGTACTTC.

The V gene is TRBV9, the J gene TRBJ2-3; D perhaps matches TRBD2 (6 bases). Deletions cut 0 bases from V and 2 bases from J, with 13 bases between. This CDR3 has 16 residues. CDR1 and CDR2 from the germline V gene are SGDLS and YYNGEE. DNA for the CDR3: TGTGCCAGCAGCGTAGGGGAGCGGGTCGTCACAGATACGCAGTATTTT. Translating it yields CASSVGERVVTDTQYF.

The chain is built from TRBV30 and TRBJ2-1, with D possibly being TRBD2 (5 bases). CDR1 is GTSNPN and CDR2 is SVGIG in the germline V gene (reference sequence). The ends were cut back, 1 base at V and 9 bases at J, with 13 bases in the middle. The CDR3 has 13 amino acids. For the CDR3, the DNA is TGTGCCTGGAGTGCCGGGGTATGGGGTGAGCAGTTCTTC. It codes for CAWSAGVWGEQFF. The full variable domain, in which reference TRBV30 and TRBJ2-1 provide the parts outside the CDR3, is SQTIHQWPATLVQPVGSPLSLECTVEGTSNPNLYWYRQAAGRGLQLLFYSVGIGQISSEVPQNLSASRPQDRQFILSSKKLLLSDSGFYLCAWSAGVWGEQFFGPGTRLTVL.

This chain joins TRBV9 and TRBJ2-3; 7 bases map to TRBD2. From germline, CDR1 is SGDLS and CDR2 YYNGEE. The CDR3 is 15 residues long. J lost 9 bases, V lost 0 bases, and 10 bases had no gene match. The DNA for the CDR3 is TGTGCCAGCAGCGTAGAGGCGGGAGCGGCGAAGACGCAGTATTTT. As protein: CASSVEAGAAKTQYF.

The J gene is TRBJ1-5, the V gene TRBV5-6, with D unclear. The germline CDR1 and CDR2 sequences are SGHDT and YYEEEE. This CDR3 comprises 14 residues. V lost 4 bases, J lost 3 bases, and 11 bases lay in between. CDR3 sequence: CASSIGRFNQPQHF. CDR3 nucleotide sequence: TGTGCCAGCAGCATTGGGAGATTCAATCAGCCCCAGCATTTT.

V is TRBV7-3 and J is TRBJ2-1; 10 bases match TRBD2. This CDR3 has 15 amino acids. V shed 5 bases and J 9 bases; nucleotides not matched to a gene: 10. Per germline, CDR1 SGHTA and CDR2 FQGTGA. The CDR3 DNA reads TGTGCCAGCAGCAGGACTAGCGGAGGGCAGGGTGAGCAGTTCTTC. This encodes CASSRTSGGQGEQFF.

The table lists this clone with a count of one. The J gene is TRBJ2-3, the V gene TRBV6-5; D ambiguous. Trimming shortened V by 2 bases and J by 4 bases, and 10 bases separated the two germline ends. CDR3 length: 14 residues. In germline, CDR1 is MNHEY, CDR2 SVGAGI. DNA for the CDR3: TGTGCCAGCAGTTACGCAAGCCCCCCAGATACGCAGTATTTT. It encodes CASSYASPPDTQYF.

This clone was seen a handful of times. The chain couples TRBV4-1 to TRBJ2-2, with 11 bases identical to TRBD2. CDR3 size: 16 residues. Germline V gene data show CDR1 as MGHRA and CDR2 as YSYEKL. V was pared by 3 bases and J by 6 bases, with 6 bases of the junction left unmatched. The CDR3, as DNA: TGCGCCAGCAGCCATACCTTAGCGGGAGGGGCCGGGGAGCTGTTTTTT. Amino acid sequence: CASSHTLAGGAGELFF.

The rearrangement links TRBV7-3 to TRBJ2-1, with 13 bases aligning to TRBD2. The CDR3 is made up of 15 amino acids. Germline values: CDR1 SGHTA, CDR2 FQGTGA. Trimming cost V 5 bases and J 8 bases; bases outside gene matches: 6. The CDR3: CASSPRTSGSDEQFF. CDR3 coding DNA: TGTGCCAGCAGCCCTCGGACTAGCGGGAGTGATGAGCAGTTCTTC.

The V call is TRBV5-4, the J call TRBJ2-5; TRBD2 agrees at 8 bases. After removal of 4 bases from V and 6 bases from J, the junction contained 5 bases not matched to a gene. This CDR3 has 13 amino acids. The germline V gene has CDR1 SGHNT and CDR2 YYREEE (reference sequence). CDR3 amino acids: CASSPPSGQTQYF. The CDR3 DNA is TGTGCCAGCAGCCCTCCTAGCGGGCAGACCCAGTACTTC.

The V gene is TRBV18, the J gene TRBJ1-1; 7 nucleotides align to TRBD1. Looked up from germline, CDR1 is KGHSH and CDR2 is LQKENI. Trimming took 5 bases from V and 4 from J; bases not matched to a gene: 4. CDR3 length: 13 amino acids. The CDR3 loop is CASSAGQFTEAFF. The DNA for the CDR3 is TGTGCCAGCTCAGCGGGACAGTTCACTGAAGCTTTCTTT.

The chain has TRBV9 and TRBJ2-7; TRBD1 agrees at 7 bases. This CDR3 is 14 amino acids long. Trimming took 3 bases from V and 1 from J; bases not matched to a gene: 4. Germline values: CDR1 SGDLS, CDR2 YYNGEE. As DNA, the CDR3 is TGTGCCAGCAGCGAACGACAGGGTTCCTACGAGCAGTACTTC. This sequence encodes CASSERQGSYEQYF.

This chain links TRBV7-9 with TRBJ2-7; TRBD2 aligns across 7 bases. V gave up 5 bases and J gave up 4 bases; unmatched junction bases: 2. The CDR3 covers 12 residues. The germline V gene has CDR1 SEHNR and CDR2 FQNEAQ (reference sequence). The CDR3 bases are TGTGCCAGCAGCCCTAGCGGTTACGAGCAGTACTTC. Translated, it gives CASSPSGYEQYF.

This rearrangement joins TRBV2 to TRBJ2-7, with 8 nucleotides matching TRBD2. The germline V gene encodes CDR1 SNHLY and CDR2 FYNNEI. The CDR3 contains 15 residues. V lost 4 bases to trimming and J lost 7 bases; unmatched junction nucleotides: 12. The CDR3 bases are TGTGCCAGCAGTGGGTGGCGGGAGGCCAGTAGGGAGCAGTACTTC. This translates into CASSGWREASREQYF. The whole variable domain, remainder taken from reference TRBV2 and TRBJ2-7, is EPEVTQTPSHQVTQMGQEVILRCVPISNHLYFYWYRQILGQKVEFLVSFYNNEISEKSEIFDDQFSVERPDGSNFTLKIRSTKLEDSAMYFCASSGWREASREQYFGPGTRLTVT.

V is TRBV5-1 and J is TRBJ2-1; a weak D match, TRBD2 (6 bases). Trimming removed 4 bases at V and 4 bases at J, with 15 bases between. The CDR3 consists of 15 residues. The V gene's germline CDR1 is SGHRS and CDR2 YFSETQ. CDR3 protein: CASSRDNLAYNEQFF. Written as DNA, the CDR3 is TGCGCCAGCAGCCGCGACAATCTAGCGTACAATGAGCAGTTCTTC. The full variable domain, its missing parts supplied by reference TRBV5-1 and TRBJ2-1, is KAGVTQTPRYLIKTRGQQVTLSCSPISGHRSVSWYQQTPGQGLQFLFEYFSETQRNKGNFPGRFSGRQFSNSRSEMNVSTLELGDSALYLCASSRDNLAYNEQFFGPGTRLTVL.